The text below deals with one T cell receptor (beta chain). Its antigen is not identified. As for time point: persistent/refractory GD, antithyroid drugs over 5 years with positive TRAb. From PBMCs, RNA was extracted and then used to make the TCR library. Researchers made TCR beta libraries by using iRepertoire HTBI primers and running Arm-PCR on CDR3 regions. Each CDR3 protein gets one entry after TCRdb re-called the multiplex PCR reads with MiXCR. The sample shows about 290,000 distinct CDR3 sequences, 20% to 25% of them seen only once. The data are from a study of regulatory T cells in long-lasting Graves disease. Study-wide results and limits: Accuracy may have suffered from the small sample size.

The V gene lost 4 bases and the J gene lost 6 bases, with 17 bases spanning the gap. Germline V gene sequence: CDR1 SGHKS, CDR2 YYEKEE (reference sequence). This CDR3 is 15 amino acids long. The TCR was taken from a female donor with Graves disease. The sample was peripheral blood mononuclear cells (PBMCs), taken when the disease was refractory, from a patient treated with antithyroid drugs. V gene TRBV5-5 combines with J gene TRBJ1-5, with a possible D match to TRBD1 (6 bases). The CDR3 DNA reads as TGTGCCAGCAGCCCCCTTGGGGGGACACCTCAGCCCCAGCATTTT. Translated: CASSPLGGTPQPQHF. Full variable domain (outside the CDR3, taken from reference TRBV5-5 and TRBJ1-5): DAGVTQSPTHLIKTRGQQVTLRCSPISGHKSVSWYQQVLGQGPQFIFQYYEKEERGRGNFPDRFSARQFPNYSSELNVNALLLGDSALYLCASSPLGGTPQPQHFGDGTRLSIL.